This TCR beta chain derives from a study of shared clonotypes between healthy human individuals (dated by TCRdb to 2019 to 2021). At the level of the whole study: The cohort comprised a couple of women and a few men aged 18 to 49 years. For each donor, CD4 naive and CD4 memory were each run on three plates, CD8 naive on two plates, and CD8 memory on one plate. To estimate repertoire size and how much clonotype sharing occurs between individuals, the study deeply sequenced the blood TCR repertoires of several healthy adults. To increase sequencing depth and limit assay-specific biases, different laboratories used diverse techniques to prepare libraries and sequence TCR repertoires. Leukapheresis yielded between about 0.94 and 8.9 billion PBMCs per donor.

Per the germline V gene (reference sequence), SEHNR is the CDR1 and FQNEAQ is the CDR2. Trimmed from V: 1 base; trimmed from J: 1 base; junction bases lacking a gene match: 6. From its cysteine to its phenylalanine, the CDR3 spans 17 amino acids. Of all the DNA, just the CDR3 is kept, 51 bases in frame from base 1. For the CD8 naive samples, CD45RO-negative cells were positively selected for CCR7, yielding a CD45RA+CCR7+ population from which TemRA cells were excluded. Healthy HIV-negative adults with no recently reported acute infections or vaccinations were included as donors. Every donor was a Caucasian adult residing in Nashville, Tennessee, USA. Blood was collected by leukapheresis, and PBMCs were isolated by Ficoll-Histopaque density gradient centrifugation and then cryopreserved in liquid nitrogen vapor phase. Purity and quantity of every magnetically sorted T cell population were checked by analytical flow cytometry. Genomic DNA was isolated from each sorted fraction and quantified by UV absorbance on a Nanodrop 2000c.

Turning to this clone: The specificity of this receptor is unknown. There are no base qualities to consult, and no much larger clone falls within one base.

Using the deep immunoSEQ assay, multiplex PCR amplified TCR CDR3 regions from genomic DNA. For each cell subset, the extracted genomic DNA was distributed evenly across all wells of several immunoSEQ 96-well plates, and each plate served as one replicate. For sorted subsets, each replicate PCR was loaded with 200 ng genomic DNA, equivalent to 32,000 or so T cell genomes. Purified libraries were measured with a Qubit 3.0 fluorometer, size-checked on a Bioanalyzer 2100, and measured again with the KAPA Library Quantification kit. Each immunoSEQ 96-well plate was sequenced on its own single-read 150-cycle Illumina NextSeq 550 flow cell. Turning to the authors' computational methods: Because only junctional sequences without quality scores were contained in the immunoSEQ output, filtering matching that applied to full-length reads could not be performed. Sequences were annotated with PyIR, a Python wrapper for IgBLAST v1.9, and V/J genes and CDR3 were assigned using IMGT germline references. Reads were filtered out if the reads had weak V/J assignments (E-value above 1e-6), no CDR3, stop codons, out-of-frame junctions, or ambiguous translated residues. V3J clonotypes were defined by identical inferred V gene, J gene, and CDR3 amino acid sequence. Percentage overlap between repertoires was computed as shared unique clonotypes divided by the size of the smaller repertoire. Repertoire richness was assessed with RTK rarefaction, the Chao1 estimator, and Recon v2.1 estimates of unobserved clonotypes. Generation probabilities for all TCRbeta clonotypes obtained by the gDNA method from a handful of donors were computed using OLGA. TCRdb mirrors the immuneACCESS table, restricted to in-frame sequences. Some clones are absent from its copies; in checked studies, under half trace to an unresolved V gene, and the reason for the others is unknown. The DNA gave D and trimming, while V, J and clone size come from that table. In this sample the table shows about 2.2 million clones, roughly 91% of which occur a single time. The ten largest clones represent around 1.7% of the sample.

Broader findings and caveats from the paper: Compared with non-shared clonotypes, the clonotypes found in all four sorted-subset donors had higher generation probabilities. Across a few donors, roughly 5.4% of naive CD4, approximately 3.6% of naive CD8, approximately 2.5% of memory CD4, and around 0.4% of memory CD8 clonotypes were shared. Pairwise subsampling led to the expectation that sequencing depth would affect the degree of clonotype sharing among donors. The genetic and exposure-history diversity represented was limited by the small number of donors. Sampling was restricted to blood, and TCR repertoires in tissue are likely to differ from TCR repertoires in blood. Estimated clonotype richness was generally larger for naive than for memory subsets. Even with the large sequencing depth, rarefaction of the sorted-subset datasets indicated that sequencing was incomplete.

The rearranged segments are TRBV7-9 and TRBJ2-1, with 8 bases matching TRBD2. Sequencing was done on a sample of naive CD8+ T cells from PBMCs. Interpreted using the paper, the cell subset or site label stands for: CD45RA+CCR7+. This receptor was obtained from a man between 18 and 29 years old in good health. Some clones in this sample may be carry-over from other donors' samples. CDR3 protein: CASSLGSRGRSYNEQFF. The DNA reads as follows: TGTGCCAGCAGCTTAGGGTCGCGCGGGAGGTCCTACAATGAGCAGTTCTTC.